This TCR beta chain was retrieved from a study of technical replicates of blood from a handful of donors. Germline V gene sequence: CDR1 SEHNR, CDR2 FQNEAQ (reference sequence). V trimming: 3 bases; J trimming: 5 bases; junction bases outside the gene matches: 9. This CDR3 spans 15 amino acids. Profiled with immunoSEQ multiplex PCR; TCRdb holds only in-frame clones, not every one. The sample shows around 79,000 clones, more than 85% of them seen only once. Only a few counts were recorded for this clone. V usage is TRBV7-9 and J usage is TRBJ2-7; 8 nucleotides line up with TRBD1. The specimen was T cells isolated from PBMCs. This sequence originates from a human donor in good health. Some clones in this sample may be carry-over from other donors' samples. The CDR3 region is CASSLQDRDVDEQYF. DNA for the CDR3: TGTGCCAGCAGCTTGCAGGACAGGGATGTCGACGAGCAGTACTTC.